Sequencing of this T cell receptor beta chain was carried out in a study of brain T cells in children with intractable seizures. Points from the study as a whole: Pre- and post-surgery blood differed in depth, so pre-surgery absences may be undersampling. Only CDR3 sequence similarity suggested viral specificity, without known HCMV serostatus.

Regarding time point: blood from clinic visit 5 months post-surgery; TSC patient then seizure free. The sequenced cases were selected for having the highest brain T cell transcript signatures. At least one anti-epileptic drug was given before surgery. This CDR3 has 13 amino acids. Trimming shortened V by 3 bases and J by 7 bases, and 12 bases separated the two germline ends. CDR1 and CDR2 from the germline V gene are GTSNPN and SVGIG (reference sequence). Worth noting for this clone: Its antigen is unidentified.

TCRdb's table, derived via immunoSEQ multiplex PCR, lists solely in-frame clones and lacks some. The sample consists of about 340,000 clones, over 90% of them appearing once. The sequenced sample was peripheral blood, obtained roughly 5 months after surgery. The chain is built from TRBV30 and TRBJ1-4; D is ambiguous. This clonotype originated in a boy under two years old with tuberous sclerosis and intractable seizures. CDR3 coding DNA: TGTGCCTGGAGCAGGAGGTTGGCTGAAAAACTGTTTTTT. Protein: CAWSRRLAEKLFF.